The 25 T cell receptor beta chains presented below share a single source sample, sequenced in a study of breast tumors, draining lymph nodes, adjacent tissues. One entry per CDR3 protein results from TCRdb running MiXCR on the multiplex PCR reads. The sample contains some 150,000 distinct CDR3 sequences, around 35% of which appear only once. Samples came from axillary lymph nodes draining the breast cancer. What was sequenced was axillary lymph node tissue. The receptors were gathered from a female donor with breast cancer. Some clones in this sample may be carry-over from other donors' samples.

Only a few counts were recorded for this clonotype. A much larger clone sits a single nucleotide away, making a read error possible. V usage is TRBV11-2 and J usage is TRBJ2-7, with D tentatively TRBD1 (6 bases). The CDR3 runs 14 residues. Per the germline V gene, CDR1 is SGHAT and CDR2 is FQNNGV. V was cut by 2 bases and J by 6 bases, with 14 bases left in between. The CDR3 is CASSLPRQAAEQYF. CDR3 nucleotides: TGTGCCAGCAGCTTACCAAGACAGGCGGCCGAGCAGTACTTC.

This clonotype was seen ten or more times. The chain couples TRBV10-2 to TRBJ1-2; a possible D gene is TRBD1 (6 bases). This CDR3 has 14 amino acids. V was shortened by 7 bases and J by 1 base, with 13 bases between the two germline ends. Germline V lookup: CDR1 WSHSY, CDR2 SAAADI. The chain's CDR3 is CASNPGVINYGYTF. The CDR3 bases are TGCGCCAGCAACCCAGGGGTCATTAACTATGGCTACACCTTC.

This clonotype has a single count. The chain carries TRBV12-3 or TRBV12-4 and TRBJ2-2, with D unclear. The CDR3 extends over 14 amino acids. Deletions cut 7 bases from V and 3 bases from J, with 12 bases between. The CDR3 region is CASNMGIYTGELFF. The CDR3 region has the DNA TGTGCCAGCAACATGGGGATTTACACCGGGGAGCTGTTTTTT.

This clonotype came up many times. The chain combines TRBV7-2 with TRBJ2-5, with 12 bases identical to TRBD2. This CDR3 is 14 amino acids long. Germline loops: CDR1 SGHTA, CDR2 FQGNSA. The ends lost 5 bases at V and 4 bases at J; junction bases unmatched: 2. The CDR3 nucleotides are TGTGCCAGCAGCCCGACTAGCGGGGGAGAGACCCAGTACTTC. Amino acid sequence: CASSPTSGGETQYF.

Only a few counts were recorded for this clonotype. The chain has TRBV27 and TRBJ2-7, with 9 bases lining up with TRBD2. The CDR3 is made up of 17 amino acids. The J segment lost 3 bases and the V segment lost 2 bases, leaving 11 bases of the junction unmatched. CDR1 is MNHEY, CDR2 SMNVEV, per germline (reference sequence). Written as DNA, the CDR3 is TGTGCCAGCAGTTTAAAAGCGGGAGGTGCAACCTTCTACGAGCAGTACTTC. Translated, it gives CASSLKAGGATFYEQYF.

The gene calls are TRBV20-1 and TRBJ2-3; 9 bases are shared with TRBD1. The CDR3 spans 15 residues. Looked up from germline, CDR1 is DFQATT and CDR2 is SNEGSKA (reference sequence). V lost 0 bases, J lost 4 bases, and 5 bases stayed unmatched. CDR3 sequence: CSARDGQGTSDTQYF. The CDR3 nucleotides are TGCAGTGCTAGAGATGGACAGGGGACCTCAGATACGCAGTATTTT.

In its sample, this clonotype was seen many times. This chain links TRBV7-2 with TRBJ2-5; 7 nucleotides line up with TRBD1. The V segment lost 6 bases and the J segment 7 bases; nucleotides outside the gene matches: 8. The CDR3 spans 13 residues. The V gene's germline CDR1 is SGHTA and CDR2 FQGNSA. Here the CDR3 DNA reads TGTGCCAGCAGTTCTAGGGGGCCGGGGACCCAGTACTTC. Protein sequence: CASSSRGPGTQYF.

In regard to this clonotype: One junction end does not reproduce the germline sequence, and a read error may be involved. The rearrangement links TRBV7-2 to TRBJ2-3, with TRBD2 identical over 10 bases. Germline V gene data show CDR1 as SGHTA and CDR2 as FQGNSA. The CDR3 runs 17 residues. As DNA, the CDR3 is TGTGCCAGTAGCCAACGAAGGACTAGCGGTCCCACAGATCCGCAGTATTTT. Translating it yields CASSQRRTSGPTDPQYF. Full variable domain (rest looked up from reference TRBV7-2 and TRBJ2-3): GAGVSQSPSNKVTEKGKDVELRCDPISGHTALYWYRQSLGQGLEFLIYFQGNSAPDKSGLPSDRFSAERTGGSVSTLTIQRTQQEDSAVYLCASSQRRTSGPTDPQYFGPGTRLTVL.

This clonotype was detected many times. This sequence joins TRBV5-1 and TRBJ2-7; 11 positions match TRBD2. Germline assignment: CDR1 SGHRS and CDR2 YFSETQ. This CDR3 region has 15 residues. Trimming at V came to 2 bases and at J to 4 bases, leaving 5 bases not matched to a gene. The CDR3 protein is CASSLNSGGVYEQYF. As DNA, the CDR3 is TGCGCCAGCAGCTTAAATAGCGGGGGGGTTTACGAGCAGTACTTC.

With regard to this clonotype: Given a much more abundant clone one base away, this may be a read error. The chain combines TRBV14 with TRBJ2-3; 13 bases map to TRBD2. The CDR3 runs to 19 residues. Germline V CDR1 and CDR2: SGHDN, FVKESK. V lost 11 bases to trimming and J lost 1 base; unmatched junction nucleotides: 18. The chain's CDR3 is CACSRPGLAGPGGTDTQYF. The DNA for the CDR3 is TGTGCCTGCTCACGGCCGGGACTAGCGGGACCAGGAGGCACAGATACGCAGTATTTT.

This clonotype was found many times. The chain uses TRBV20-1 and TRBJ2-5; TRBD1 matches 8 bases. The trim removed 4 bases at V and 5 bases at J, leaving 6 bases unmatched. The CDR3 loop spans 13 amino acids. Germline-derived CDR1 and CDR2 are DFQATT and SNEGSKA (reference sequence). CDR3 sequence: CSATQGAFETQYF. CDR3 coding DNA: TGCAGTGCTACTCAGGGGGCGTTTGAGACCCAGTACTTC.

This clonotype showed up just a few times. It may be a read error: a sequence one base away is much more abundant. This chain joins TRBV9 and TRBJ2-7; 10 bases map to TRBD2. The germline V gene encodes CDR1 SGDLS and CDR2 YYNGEE. The CDR3 consists of 14 residues. The CDR3 is CASSPSGSPYEQSF. DNA for the CDR3: TGTGCCAGCAGCCCTAGCGGGAGCCCCTACGAGCAGTCCTTC. The full variable domain, completed using reference TRBV9 and TRBJ2-7, is DSGVTQTPKHLITATGQRVTLRCSPRSGDLSVYWYQQSLDQGLQFLIQYYNGEERAKGNILERFSAQQFPDLHSELNLSSLELGDSALYFCASSPSGSPYEQSFGPGTRLTVT.

This clonotype was seen at least ten times. This sequence joins TRBV5-1 and TRBJ2-2, with D possibly matching TRBD1 (6 bases). Trimming shortened V by 9 bases and J by 4 bases, and 16 bases separated the two germline ends. CDR1 and CDR2 from the germline V gene are SGHRS and YFSETQ. The CDR3 spans 14 residues. CDR3 protein: CATRGTSSTGELFF. For the CDR3, the DNA is TGCGCCACTCGAGGGACAAGTTCCACCGGGGAGCTGTTTTTT.

The genes are TRBV6-1 and TRBJ1-2, with D tentatively TRBD1 (5 bases). Germline CDR1 is MNHNS and CDR2 is SASEGT. This CDR3 comprises 16 residues. V dropped 1 base and J dropped 3 bases, with 15 bases sitting between them. CDR3 loop: CASSEGAGNKDYGYTF. DNA of the CDR3: TGTGCCAGCAGTGAAGGGGCAGGGAATAAAGACTATGGCTACACCTTC.

Regarding this clonotype: A clone one base away is much larger, so this may be a read error. The chain recombines TRBV7-2 with TRBJ2-7; 11 positions agree with TRBD1. This CDR3 has 19 residues. The germline gives CDR1 SGHTA, CDR2 FQGNSA. J lost 6 bases, V lost 5 bases, and 21 bases had no gene match. CDR3 in DNA: TGTGCCAGCAGCGCCACCGAAGGACAGGGGGCGTCCCATCTCTCCGAGCAGTACTTC. As protein: CASSATEGQGASHLSEQYF.

Points on this clonotype: No DNA is shown, since the ends of the CDR3 on it are uncertain; the CDR3 is the one TCRdb lists. The CDR3 sequence: CASSGTFYEQYFGPGTGELFF. The chain recombines TRBV11-2 with TRBJ2-2; the D segment call TRBD1 is taken from the table without a DNA check. From its first to its last residue, the CDR3 has 21 amino acids. The germline V gene encodes CDR1 SGHAT and CDR2 FQNNGV.

The rearrangement links TRBV7-3 to TRBJ2-1; D possibly uses TRBD1 or TRBD2 (5 bases each). V was cut by 5 bases and J by 8 bases, with 7 bases left in between. The length of the CDR3 is 11 residues. The V gene's germline CDR1 is SGHTA and CDR2 FQGTGA. The CDR3 nucleotides are TGTGCCAGCAGCGGGGGATATGAGCAGTTCTTC. It translates to CASSGGYEQFF.

The chain has TRBV29-1 and TRBJ2-3; D not resolved. Looked up from germline, CDR1 is SQVTM and CDR2 is ANQGSEA. V was shortened by 7 bases and J by 7 bases, with 9 bases between the two germline ends. The CDR3 length is 10 residues. In nucleotides, the CDR3 is TGCAGCGGAGCTCCCTATACGCAGTATTTT. Encoded protein: CSGAPYTQYF.

This clonotype was counted between two and nine times. The rearrangement uses TRBV6-6 and TRBJ1-2; D possibly corresponds to TRBD1 (6 bases). V was clipped by 0 bases and J by 8 bases, with 19 bases between them. CDR1 is MNHNY, CDR2 SVGAGI, per germline (reference sequence). The CDR3 is 16 residues long. This CDR3 is CASSYSMGTSGDGYTF. In DNA form, the CDR3 reads TGTGCCAGCAGTTACTCGATGGGGACATCGGGTGACGGCTACACCTTC.

The rearrangement links TRBV10-3 to TRBJ2-1; D is ambiguous. CDR1 is ENHRY, CDR2 SYGVKD, per germline. The CDR3 extends over 16 amino acids. Between the trimmed V and J ends, which lost 3 bases and 2 bases, there was a span of 14 bases. CDR3 residues: CAISDVRLATYNEQFF. The CDR3 coding sequence is TGTGCCATCAGTGATGTAAGGCTGGCGACCTACAATGAGCAGTTCTTC.

This clonotype turned up a few times. With a much larger clone just one base away, this may be a read error. The gene calls are TRBV20-1 and TRBJ2-7; maybe TRBD2 (6 bases). Looked up from germline, CDR1 is DFQATT and CDR2 is SNEGSKA (reference sequence). CDR3 length: 13 residues. The CDR3 region is CSAPGTETYAQYF. Written as DNA, the CDR3 is TGCAGTGCTCCCGGGACTGAGACCTACGCGCAGTACTTC.

Of note for this clonotype: One end of the junction is discordant with germline, which a read error may explain. The J gene is TRBJ2-5, the V gene TRBV9; weak D call: TRBD1 (7 bases). Germline CDR1 and CDR2: SGDLS and YYNGEE. CDR3 length: 14 residues. The CDR3, as DNA: TGTGCCAGCAGCGTAGCAGGGGGGCTGGAGACCCAGCCCTTC. This codes for CASSVAGGLETQPF.

Notes on this clonotype: This could be a read error, since a much larger clone is one nucleotide away. V and J are TRBV2 and TRBJ1-1; D ambiguous. CDR3 length: 14 residues. Germline assignment: CDR1 SNHLY and CDR2 FYNNEI. The DNA for the CDR3 is TGTGCCAGCAGAGTAAGTACTATGAACACTGTAGCTTTCTTT. The encoded protein is CASRVSTMNTVAFF.

V gene TRBV28 combines with J gene TRBJ1-2, with no clear D. The CDR3 has 15 residues. CDR1 MDHEN and CDR2 SYDVKM come from the germline V gene. Trimming cost V 8 bases and J 7 bases, with 23 bases left between them. The CDR3 coding sequence is TGTGCCAGCTCTTGGGCCTTTCGGCCGGTGGGTGGCTACACCTTC. Its translation is CASSWAFRPVGGYTF.

This clonotype was detected many times. The V call is TRBV10-1, the J call TRBJ2-3; 7 bases agree with TRBD1. The germline V gene encodes CDR1 WNHNN and CDR2 SYGVQD (reference sequence). The CDR3 is 17 residues long. The J segment lost 2 bases and the V segment lost 4 bases, leaving 12 bases of the junction unmatched. The CDR3 nucleotides are TGCGCCAGCAGTGGGGACAGCTCCGCTAGGACCACAGATACGCAGTATTTT. It codes for CASSGDSSARTTDTQYF.